This is a list of T cell receptor beta chains from one sample in a study of beta chain features in type 1 diabetes. Libraries were prepared by immunoSEQ multiplex PCR; TCRdb keeps only in-frame clonotypes and omits some of them. The table has 850,000 to 900,000 clones, 15% to 20% seen once. The sequencing sample was made of naive CD4+ T cells from blood. These receptors were taken from a woman aged 18 to 35 in good health. CDR3s include the opening cysteine and the closing phenylalanine or tryptophan. The order of the fields is V gene, J gene, D gene, clone size, CDR3 DNA, CDR3 protein. The D gene is left open where the match is weak. Clone size is given for some rows only: seen once, a few or many times, or a class if the clone is expanded.

v_call: TRBV5-1; j_call: TRBJ2-1; d_call: TRBD2; clone_size: NA; cdr3_nt: TGCGCCAGCAGCCCCAGGGTGGCGGGAGGGCCTAATGAGCAGTTCTTC; cdr3_aa: CASSPRVAGGPNEQFF
v_call: TRBV2; j_call: TRBJ2-5; d_call: NA; clone_size: NA; cdr3_nt: TGTGCCAGCAGCCAAAGAACAGGGAGGGAGACCCAGTACTTC; cdr3_aa: CASSQRTGRETQYF
v_call: TRBV2; j_call: TRBJ1-4; d_call: NA; clone_size: NA; cdr3_nt: TGTGCCAGCAGGGGGAATAGACCTAATGAAAAACTGTTTTTT; cdr3_aa: CASRGNRPNEKLFF
v_call: TRBV7-6; j_call: TRBJ2-1; d_call: TRBD2; clone_size: few; cdr3_nt: TGTGCCAGCAGCCCCATAGAGACTAGCGGACCATACAATGAGCAGTTCTTC; cdr3_aa: CASSPIETSGPYNEQFF
v_call: TRBV7-2; j_call: TRBJ1-1; d_call: NA; clone_size: NA; cdr3_nt: TGTGCCAGCAGCTCCGCGGCGAACACTGAAGCTTTCTTT; cdr3_aa: CASSSAANTEAFF
v_call: TRBV20-1; j_call: TRBJ2-1; d_call: TRBD2; clone_size: few; cdr3_nt: TGCAGTGCGGGAGGGGAGCGCCAGCAGTTCTTC; cdr3_aa: CSAGGERQQFF
v_call: TRBV28; j_call: TRBJ2-7; d_call: NA; clone_size: NA; cdr3_nt: TGTGCCAGCAGTTTTACGGGAGCGGCCTACGAGCAGTACTTC; cdr3_aa: CASSFTGAAYEQYF
v_call: TRBV4-3; j_call: TRBJ1-4; d_call: NA; clone_size: few; cdr3_nt: TGCGCCAGCAGCTCGGGGGCACCTGCAACTAATGAAAAACTGTTTTTT; cdr3_aa: CASSSGAPATNEKLFF
v_call: TRBV6-4; j_call: TRBJ1-1; d_call: TRBD1; clone_size: NA; cdr3_nt: TGTGCCAGCAGTGACACAAACAGGGGTATCACTGAAGCTTTCTTT; cdr3_aa: CASSDTNRGITEAFF
v_call: TRBV23-1; j_call: TRBJ2-3; d_call: NA; clone_size: NA; cdr3_nt: TGCGCCAGCAGTCAAGCCCCAGGGGTCGCAGATACGCAGTATTTT; cdr3_aa: CASSQAPGVADTQYF
v_call: TRBV4-2; j_call: TRBJ2-5; d_call: NA; clone_size: NA; cdr3_nt: TGTGCCAGCAGCCAAGGTCATCTAGGGGGTTCGGGTGAGACCCAGTACTTC; cdr3_aa: CASSQGHLGGSGETQYF
v_call: TRBV5-1; j_call: TRBJ2-7; d_call: NA; clone_size: few; cdr3_nt: TGCGCCAGCAGCTTGTTGGCGGTCGGGGCCTACGAGCAGTACTTC; cdr3_aa: CASSLLAVGAYEQYF
v_call: TRBV5-1; j_call: TRBJ2-1; d_call: NA; clone_size: few; cdr3_nt: TGCGCCAGCAGCTGGTTACCAGGGGCCCTATCCTACAATGAGCAGTTCTTC; cdr3_aa: CASSWLPGALSYNEQFF
v_call: TRBV13; j_call: TRBJ2-1; d_call: NA; clone_size: few; cdr3_nt: TGTGCCAGCAGCTTAGGACTAGCCTCTTACAATGAGCAGTTCTTC; cdr3_aa: CASSLGLASYNEQFF
v_call: TRBV28; j_call: TRBJ2-4; d_call: NA; clone_size: few; cdr3_nt: TGTGCCAGCAGTTTATCCGTGGGGGGCCGCAACATTCAGTACTTC; cdr3_aa: CASSLSVGGRNIQYF
v_call: TRBV19; j_call: TRBJ1-2; d_call: TRBD1; clone_size: NA; cdr3_nt: TGTGCCACCTCGGGACAGGGGGCGCCCGGCTACACCTTC; cdr3_aa: CATSGQGAPGYTF
v_call: TRBV11-2; j_call: TRBJ2-1; d_call: NA; clone_size: NA; cdr3_nt: TGTGCCAGCAGCCCCTCGAACGTGCGCGACTCCTACAATGAGCAGTTCTTC; cdr3_aa: CASSPSNVRDSYNEQFF
v_call: TRBV28; j_call: TRBJ2-3; d_call: TRBD2; clone_size: NA; cdr3_nt: TGTGCCAGCATCCGTAGCTCTGCGGGGGGCACAGATACGCAGTATTTT; cdr3_aa: CASIRSSAGGTDTQYF
v_call: TRBV29-1; j_call: TRBJ2-1; d_call: TRBD2; clone_size: NA; cdr3_nt: TGCAGCACCGGGACTAGCGTGGTTGAGCAGTTCTTC; cdr3_aa: CSTGTSVVEQFF
v_call: TRBV28; j_call: TRBJ2-4; d_call: TRBD2; clone_size: few; cdr3_nt: TGTGCCAGCAGGGGACTAGCGGGAAGTAGGAACATTCAGTACTTC; cdr3_aa: CASRGLAGSRNIQYF
v_call: TRBV28; j_call: TRBJ2-5; d_call: TRBD2; clone_size: NA; cdr3_nt: TGTGCCAGCAGTTCGGCCCGAACTAGCGGGACGGGAAAGACCCAGTACTTC; cdr3_aa: CASSSARTSGTGKTQYF
v_call: TRBV5-1; j_call: TRBJ2-4; d_call: TRBD1; clone_size: NA; cdr3_nt: TGCGCCAGCAGCTCAGGACAGGGGAACTTTCTAGCCAAAAACATTCAGTACTTC; cdr3_aa: CASSSGQGNFLAKNIQYF
v_call: TRBV28; j_call: TRBJ2-7; d_call: TRBD1; clone_size: NA; cdr3_nt: TGTGCCAGCAGTTCGCCGGACAGGTTCCTCTCCTACGAGCAGTACTTC; cdr3_aa: CASSSPDRFLSYEQYF
v_call: TRBV7-2; j_call: TRBJ1-1; d_call: NA; clone_size: few; cdr3_nt: TGTGCCAGCAGCTTAGGAAGTACCTTGAACACTGAAGCTTTCTTT; cdr3_aa: CASSLGSTLNTEAFF
v_call: TRBV28; j_call: TRBJ2-7; d_call: TRBD2; clone_size: few; cdr3_nt: TGTGCCAGCAGTTTTATTAAGACTAGCGGGAGACACGAGCAGTACTTC; cdr3_aa: CASSFIKTSGRHEQYF
v_call: TRBV13; j_call: TRBJ2-7; d_call: TRBD2; clone_size: NA; cdr3_nt: TGTGCCAGCAGCTTAACGGGACTAGCGGGAAGTGTCCCCTACGAGCAGTACTTC; cdr3_aa: CASSLTGLAGSVPYEQYF
v_call: TRBV18; j_call: TRBJ1-1; d_call: NA; clone_size: NA; cdr3_nt: TGTGCCAGCTCCCCCCCGAACACTGAAGCTTTCTTT; cdr3_aa: CASSPPNTEAFF
v_call: TRBV15; j_call: TRBJ2-7; d_call: TRBD1; clone_size: NA; cdr3_nt: TGTGCCACCAGCCCGAGACGGGACAGGGGCCACGAGCAGTACTTC; cdr3_aa: CATSPRRDRGHEQYF
v_call: TRBV19; j_call: TRBJ2-1; d_call: TRBD2; clone_size: NA; cdr3_nt: TGTGCCAGTAGTCCTGGTGTGGGGAGGGCCTGGGAGCAGTTCTTC; cdr3_aa: CASSPGVGRAWEQFF
v_call: TRBV27; j_call: TRBJ2-7; d_call: TRBD1; clone_size: NA; cdr3_nt: TGTGCCAGCAGTCCCGGGGACAGAAAAAAAGGCTACGAGCAGTACTTC; cdr3_aa: CASSPGDRKKGYEQYF
v_call: TRBV18; j_call: TRBJ2-5; d_call: TRBD1; clone_size: few; cdr3_nt: TGTGCCAGCTCACCAAATACGGGACAGGCCGGGACCCAGTACTTC; cdr3_aa: CASSPNTGQAGTQYF
v_call: TRBV10-3; j_call: TRBJ2-2; d_call: NA; clone_size: few; cdr3_nt: TGTGCCATCACTGCACAGGGGAACACCGGGGAGCTGTTTTTT; cdr3_aa: CAITAQGNTGELFF
v_call: TRBV5-5; j_call: TRBJ2-1; d_call: NA; clone_size: NA; cdr3_nt: TGTGCCAGCAGCCCTGGACCCTACAATGAGCAGTTCTTC; cdr3_aa: CASSPGPYNEQFF
v_call: TRBV5-1; j_call: TRBJ1-2; d_call: NA; clone_size: few; cdr3_nt: TGCGCCAGCAGTGGGGGGAGAACCACTAACTATGGCTACACCTTC; cdr3_aa: CASSGGRTTNYGYTF
v_call: TRBV21-1; j_call: TRBJ2-6; d_call: NA; clone_size: many; cdr3_nt: TGTGCCAGCTCCGGTAGGGGAGCCGGGGCCAACGTCCTGACTTTC; cdr3_aa: CASSGRGAGANVLTF
v_call: TRBV6-6; j_call: TRBJ2-7; d_call: TRBD1; clone_size: NA; cdr3_nt: TGTGCCACAGGGCAATCTAGAGGGGGCCCAACCTACGAGCAGTACTTC; cdr3_aa: CATGQSRGGPTYEQYF
v_call: TRBV6-5; j_call: TRBJ2-1; d_call: TRBD2; clone_size: NA; cdr3_nt: TGTGCCAGCAGACTGGCGGGAGCCTCCTACAATGAGCAGTTCTTC; cdr3_aa: CASRLAGASYNEQFF
v_call: TRBV18; j_call: TRBJ1-1; d_call: NA; clone_size: once; cdr3_nt: TGTGCCAGCTCTTACACAGGCTGGGGGAACACTGAAGCTTTCTTT; cdr3_aa: CASSYTGWGNTEAFF
v_call: TRBV2; j_call: TRBJ2-1; d_call: NA; clone_size: few; cdr3_nt: TGTGCCAGCAGTGTCGGAGTTCCCTACAATGAGCAGTTCTTC; cdr3_aa: CASSVGVPYNEQFF
v_call: TRBV5-6; j_call: TRBJ2-7; d_call: TRBD2; clone_size: NA; cdr3_nt: TGTGCCAGCAGCGAGGGGCCTAGCGGGAGCTACGAGCAGTACTTC; cdr3_aa: CASSEGPSGSYEQYF
v_call: TRBV5-4; j_call: TRBJ1-4; d_call: NA; clone_size: NA; cdr3_nt: TGCGCCAGCAGCCAAGATCGGGCAGAGAATGAAAAACTGTTTTTT; cdr3_aa: CASSQDRAENEKLFF
v_call: TRBV4-1; j_call: TRBJ2-5; d_call: TRBD2; clone_size: NA; cdr3_nt: TGCGCCAGCAGCCAAGGGACTAGCGGGACCCACCAAGAGACCCAGTACTTC; cdr3_aa: CASSQGTSGTHQETQYF
v_call: TRBV6-6; j_call: TRBJ1-2; d_call: NA; clone_size: few; cdr3_nt: TGTGCCAGCAGTTACTCCTTGGACAAGAGCTATGGCTACACCTTC; cdr3_aa: CASSYSLDKSYGYTF
v_call: TRBV11-3; j_call: TRBJ2-7; d_call: NA; clone_size: once; cdr3_nt: TGTGCCAGCAGCTTAGGGGTAGGGAACGAGCAGTACTTC; cdr3_aa: CASSLGVGNEQYF
v_call: TRBV5-4; j_call: TRBJ1-1; d_call: NA; clone_size: few; cdr3_nt: TGTGCCAGCAGGGCAGGGAGGCATGCCCCTGAAGCTTTCTTT; cdr3_aa: CASRAGRHAPEAFF
v_call: TRBV9; j_call: TRBJ2-5; d_call: TRBD1; clone_size: few; cdr3_nt: TGTGCCAGCAGCGTAACGGGAACAGGGGTGCGGGAGACCCAGTACTTC; cdr3_aa: CASSVTGTGVRETQYF
v_call: TRBV28; j_call: TRBJ2-2; d_call: NA; clone_size: few; cdr3_nt: TGTGCCAGCAGCCAACAAGTTCCCGGGGAGCTGTTTTTT; cdr3_aa: CASSQQVPGELFF
v_call: TRBV6-6; j_call: TRBJ2-5; d_call: NA; clone_size: NA; cdr3_nt: TGTGCCAGCAGTTACTCCGCCCGGTGGGAGACCCAGTACTTC; cdr3_aa: CASSYSARWETQYF
v_call: TRBV27; j_call: TRBJ1-5; d_call: NA; clone_size: NA; cdr3_nt: TGTGCCAGCAGTTTATCGGCAGGGTGGGGTCAGCCCCAGCATTTT; cdr3_aa: CASSLSAGWGQPQHF
v_call: TRBV27; j_call: TRBJ1-5; d_call: NA; clone_size: NA; cdr3_nt: TGTGCCAGCAAGTCCCCGGTAGGGCTTAATCAGCCCCAGCATTTT; cdr3_aa: CASKSPVGLNQPQHF
v_call: TRBV20-1; j_call: TRBJ2-1; d_call: TRBD1; clone_size: few; cdr3_nt: TGCAGTGCCAGGGGGTACAATGAGCAGTTCTTC; cdr3_aa: CSARGYNEQFF
v_call: TRBV7-2; j_call: TRBJ1-3; d_call: NA; clone_size: few; cdr3_nt: TGTGCCAGCAGCTTACAGACGATCTCTGGAAACACCATATATTTT; cdr3_aa: CASSLQTISGNTIYF
v_call: TRBV25-1; j_call: TRBJ2-1; d_call: NA; clone_size: few; cdr3_nt: TGTGCCAGCAGTGACTACAATGAGCAGTTCTTC; cdr3_aa: CASSDYNEQFF
v_call: TRBV5-6; j_call: TRBJ2-2; d_call: NA; clone_size: few; cdr3_nt: TGTGCCAGCAGCACGCCAAACACCGGGGAGCTGTTTTTT; cdr3_aa: CASSTPNTGELFF
v_call: TRBV19; j_call: TRBJ2-1; d_call: TRBD2; clone_size: NA; cdr3_nt: TGTGCCAGTAGTATAAGGGCTAGCGGGAGTCCCGGTCAGTTCTTC; cdr3_aa: CASSIRASGSPGQFF